What follows are 2 T cell receptor beta chains derived from one specimen sequenced in a study of cytomegalovirus exposure and HLA in healthy donors. Primers included in the PCR were 60 Vbeta and 13 Jbeta primers. TCRdb keeps only in-frame clones here, not all; method: immunoSEQ multiplex PCR. Here the sample spans over 150,000 clones, approximately 76% being singletons. Sequencing was done on a sample of PBMCs. Source of these receptors: a man between 60 and 75 years old in good health and CMV-seronegative.

The chain couples TRBV28 to TRBJ2-7; D perhaps matches TRBD2 (6 bases). There are 13 residues in the CDR3. V shed 3 bases and J shed 2 bases, with 8 bases lying between them. Germline V gives CDR1 MDHEN, CDR2 SYDVKM. CDR3 sequence reads: CASSFAGTYEQYF. Written as DNA, the CDR3 is TGTGCCAGCAGTTTTGCGGGGACCTACGAGCAGTACTTC.

The chain has TRBV27 and TRBJ1-1; tentatively, D is TRBD1 (5 bases). This CDR3 is 14 amino acids long. The V gene's germline CDR1 is MNHEY and CDR2 SMNVEV (reference sequence). Trimming took off 2 bases at V and 3 bases at J, with 10 bases between the two ends. CDR3 loop: CASSLARADTEAFF. CDR3 DNA sequence: TGTGCCAGCAGTTTAGCCAGGGCCGACACTGAAGCTTTCTTT.